Below, one T cell receptor beta chain is given with its context. The data belong to a study of cytomegalovirus exposure and HLA in healthy donors. Sequenced by immunoSEQ multiplex PCR; TCRdb stores in-frame clones only, minus some. Of some 170,000 clones listed, approximately 86% are singletons. The CDR3 spans 15 residues. CDR1 and CDR2 (germline): MDHEN, SYDVKM. V lost 5 bases and J lost 1, with 11 bases in between. The specimen sequenced was PBMCs. The TCR was taken from a young man in good health and CMV-seropositive. The genes are TRBV28 and TRBJ2-2, with D possibly being TRBD1 (6 bases). CDR3 sequence (DNA): TGTGCCAGCAGTCTTCCGGGACAGAACACCGGGGAGCTGTTTTTT. Translating it yields CASSLPGQNTGELFF.